This record concerns one T cell receptor (beta chain) sequence. Authors of the study amplified TCR beta CDR3 regions from RNA transcripts. HTBI primers were the set used in a first-round RT-PCR of the TCR CDR3. TCRdb called the multiplex PCR reads again in MiXCR, with one record for every CDR3 protein. The table has under 550,000 distinct CDR3 sequences, just under 20% seen once. This sample was included in a study of T cells in Graves' hyperthyroidism and ophthalmopathy. This sample holds PBMCs from less than 11 ml fresh peripheral blood. The TCR was taken from a man aged 35-49 years with Graves' ophthalmopathy. The sample taken for sequencing was blood.

This CDR3 reads CASSHVGQGHTF. CDR3 nucleotide sequence: TGTGCCAGCAGCCATGTCGGACAGGGACACACCTTC. J is TRBJ1-2 and V is TRBV3-1; 8 bases agree with TRBD1. Germline CDR1 is LGHDT and CDR2 is YNNKEL (reference sequence). There are 12 residues in the CDR3. V gave up 3 bases and J gave up 12 bases; unmatched junction bases: 6.